This T cell receptor (beta chain) was profiled in a study of shared clonotypes between healthy human individuals. The overall study: CD4 naive and memory got three plates each, CD8 naive two, CD8 memory one.

The CDR3 extends over 16 amino acids. V shed 5 bases and J 4 bases; nucleotides not matched to a gene: 13. Germline CDR1 SGHDT, CDR2 YYEEEE. Naive CD8 cells lacked CD45RO, underwent positive selection for CCR7 and left out terminally differentiated effector memory CD45RA+ cells. Study findings and constraints: Owing to a small donor count, the genetic and exposure-history diversity represented was limited. Though the depth was large, rarefaction showed that sorted-subset sequencing was incomplete.

Data came from immunoSEQ multiplex PCR; TCRdb stores just in-frame clones and leaves some out. The sample lists about 2.1 million clones; about 92% were seen once. Note on this clone: The antigen is unknown.

The TCR originated in a man aged 18 to 30 in good health. Some clones in this sample may be carry-over from other donors' samples. This chain connects TRBV5-6 to TRBJ1-1; 8 bases align to TRBD1. The sequenced sample consisted of naive CD8+ T cells from PBMCs. The CDR3 sequence: CASSLLTGVRGTEAFF. As DNA, the CDR3 is TGTGCCAGCAGTCTCCTGACAGGGGTTCGCGGCACTGAAGCTTTCTTT.